A selection of T cell receptor beta chains follows, all from one sample in a study of cytomegalovirus exposure and HLA in healthy donors. The table came from immunoSEQ multiplex PCR; TCRdb's copy has only in-frame clones and leaves some out. The sample has about 180,000 clones, about 80% seen once. The sequenced sample consisted of PBMCs. These receptors all come from a woman aged 25-40 years in good health and CMV-seronegative. Each CDR3 is given with its conserved first and last residue. The order of the fields is V gene, clone size, D gene, J gene, CDR3 protein, CDR3 DNA. A D gene is named only where the DNA matches it firmly. The size entry is marked missing in some rows and otherwise reads once, few, many or a size class.

TRBV2	NA	TRBD2	TRBJ2-4	CASAGGFIAKNIQYF	TGTGCCAGCGCGGGGGGTTTTATAGCCAAAAACATTCAGTACTTC
TRBV30	NA	NA	TRBJ2-5	CAWSGLGTQYF	TGTGCCTGGAGTGGGCTTGGGACCCAGTACTTC
TRBV6-5	NA	NA	TRBJ1-2	CASSYYSVKGYTF	TGTGCCAGCAGTTATTACAGTGTGAAGGGCTACACCTTC
TRBV2	once	NA	TRBJ1-6	CASSGAAGHSPLHF	TGTGCCAGCAGTGGGGCGGCGGGACATTCACCCCTCCACTTT
TRBV5-6	NA	NA	TRBJ1-5	CASSLRGSQPQHF	TGTGCCAGCAGCTTGAGGGGTAGTCAGCCCCAGCATTTT
TRBV6-5	NA	TRBD2	TRBJ2-2	CASSYSSGGNTGELFF	TGTGCCAGCAGTTACTCCAGCGGGGGTAACACCGGGGAGCTGTTTTTT
TRBV5-1	NA	NA	TRBJ2-3	CASSLSSTETDTQYF	TGCGCCAGCAGCTTGTCGAGTACAGAGACAGATACGCAGTATTTT
TRBV30	NA	NA	TRBJ1-3	CAWSVRGGSGNTIYF	TGTGCCTGGAGTGTACGCGGGGGCTCTGGAAACACCATATATTTT
TRBV29-1	NA	NA	TRBJ1-3	CSVGTAHGNTIYF	TGCAGCGTTGGGACAGCTCACGGAAACACCATATATTTT
TRBV27	NA	TRBD2	TRBJ2-7	CASSSSGGPYEQYF	TGTGCCAGCAGCTCAAGCGGGGGTCCCTACGAGCAGTACTTC
TRBV4-1	NA	NA	TRBJ2-5	CASSRGITQETQYF	TGCGCCAGCAGCCGAGGGATAACACAAGAGACCCAGTACTTC
TRBV5-1	NA	TRBD2	TRBJ2-5	CASSFGTSGSVRETQYF	TGCGCCAGCAGCTTCGGGACTAGCGGGTCGGTAAGGGAGACCCAGTACTTC
TRBV7-2	NA	NA	TRBJ1-3	CASSLARAGGHTIYF	TGTGCCAGCAGCTTAGCGAGGGCAGGAGGACACACCATATATTTT
TRBV7-2	NA	TRBD2	TRBJ2-3	CASSLTSGGAADTQYF	TGTGCCAGCAGCTTAACTAGCGGGGGGGCCGCAGATACGCAGTATTTT
TRBV30	NA	TRBD1	TRBJ2-7	CAWSPGNRGALLAYEQYF	TGTGCCTGGAGTCCGGGGAACAGGGGGGCCCTCCTCGCCTACGAGCAGTACTTC
TRBV9	NA	NA	TRBJ1-5	CASSAQGSTQPQHF	TGTGCCAGCAGCGCCCAGGGATCTACTCAGCCCCAGCATTTT
TRBV2	NA	TRBD1	TRBJ2-1	CASRSGTGRNEQFF	TGTGCCAGCAGATCCGGGACAGGGCGGAATGAGCAGTTCTTC
TRBV12-5	NA	TRBD2	TRBJ2-5	CASGLGGSGGQETQYF	TGTGCTAGTGGTTTGGGTGGTAGCGGGGGGCAAGAGACCCAGTACTTC
TRBV9	NA	TRBD2	TRBJ2-3	CASSVEPAGGPRDTQYF	TGTGCCAGCAGCGTAGAGCCAGCGGGGGGGCCTAGGGATACGCAGTATTTT
TRBV2	NA	NA	TRBJ1-2	CASSEWRTTYGYTF	TGTGCCAGCAGTGAGTGGAGGACGACTTATGGCTACACCTTC
TRBV5-1	once	NA	TRBJ2-1	CASSLRTGEANEQFF	TGCGCCAGCAGCTTAAGGACGGGGGAGGCCAATGAGCAGTTCTTC
TRBV4-1	NA	NA	TRBJ1-2	CASSPREGDGYTF	TGCGCCAGCAGCCCCCGGGAGGGGGATGGCTACACCTTC
TRBV6-6	few	NA	TRBJ1-5	CASSLGQFYSNQPQHF	TGTGCCAGCAGTTTAGGACAGTTCTATAGCAATCAGCCCCAGCATTTT
TRBV6-1	NA	NA	TRBJ1-6	CASSEGPGDNSPLHF	TGTGCCAGCAGTGAAGGACCAGGGGATAATTCACCCCTCCACTTT
TRBV7-9	NA	NA	TRBJ2-6	CASSWRSSGANVLTF	TGTGCCAGCAGCTGGAGGAGCTCTGGGGCCAACGTCCTGACTTTC
TRBV27	NA	NA	TRBJ2-3	CASSLGGGGTDTQYF	TGTGCCAGCAGTTTAGGTGGAGGTGGGACAGATACGCAGTATTTT
TRBV9	once	TRBD2	TRBJ2-3	CASSSGTTDTQYF	TGTGCCAGCAGCTCAGGGACTACGGATACGCAGTATTTT
TRBV19	few	NA	TRBJ2-7	CASSRDTYEQYF	TGTGCCAGTAGTCGGGACACCTACGAGCAGTACTTC
TRBV6-6	NA	NA	TRBJ1-2	CASSYKQPLGDGYTF	TGTGCCAGCAGTTACAAACAACCTTTAGGGGATGGCTACACCTTC
TRBV9	NA	NA	TRBJ2-1	CASSAWDLPSSYNEQFF	TGTGCCAGCAGCGCCTGGGACTTACCCTCCTCCTACAATGAGCAGTTCTTC
TRBV4-2	NA	TRBD1	TRBJ2-2	CASSQEPTGDVNTGELFF	TGTGCCAGCAGCCAAGAACCGACAGGGGATGTAAACACCGGGGAGCTGTTTTTT
TRBV4-2	NA	NA	TRBJ1-3	CASSPSEGAGSGNTIYF	TGTGCCAGCAGCCCCTCCGAAGGGGCAGGCTCTGGAAACACCATATATTTT
TRBV5-1	NA	NA	TRBJ2-7	CASSLDRTTTYEQYF	TGCGCCAGCAGCTTGGACCGGACAACCACCTACGAGCAGTACTTC
TRBV7-6	few	TRBD2	TRBJ2-7	CASSASGGQTYEQYF	TGTGCCAGCAGTGCAAGCGGGGGCCAAACCTACGAGCAGTACTTC
TRBV9	once	TRBD2	TRBJ2-3	CASSVVGTSSADTQYF	TGTGCCAGCAGCGTAGTTGGGACTAGTTCCGCAGATACGCAGTATTTT
TRBV7-7	NA	NA	TRBJ2-2	CASSFTLTLGQTNTGELFF	TGTGCCAGCAGCTTTACCCTCACTCTAGGACAGACGAACACCGGGGAGCTGTTTTTT
TRBV6-5	NA	NA	TRBJ1-2	CASSYKSVKINYGYTF	TGTGCCAGCAGTTATAAGTCAGTCAAAATTAACTATGGCTACACCTTC
TRBV5-1	NA	TRBD2	TRBJ2-3	CASSLTGTSSDTQYF	TGCGCCAGCAGCTTGACCGGGACTAGTTCAGATACGCAGTATTTT
TRBV27	few	TRBD1	TRBJ2-7	CASSAGTGLIDEQYF	TGTGCCAGCAGCGCCGGGACAGGGTTGATCGACGAGCAGTACTTC
TRBV29-1	NA	TRBD1	TRBJ2-3	CSARTGTSTDTQYF	TGCAGCGCCAGGACAGGAACCAGCACAGATACGCAGTATTTT
TRBV29-1	once	NA	TRBJ1-2	CSVDTLKGYTF	TGCAGCGTTGACACTTTAAAGGGCTACACCTTC
TRBV5-1	NA	NA	TRBJ1-1	CASSWTGTLNTEAFF	TGCGCCAGCAGCTGGACCGGGACACTGAACACTGAAGCTTTCTTT
TRBV5-6	NA	NA	TRBJ1-6	CASSFDRPLSPLHF	TGTGCCAGCAGCTTCGACAGACCCTTATCACCCCTCCACTTT
TRBV27	once	NA	TRBJ1-6	CASRTGSHRSSYNSPLHF	TGTGCCAGCAGGACGGGATCCCACCGTAGCTCCTATAATTCACCCCTCCACTTT
TRBV6-1	few	TRBD2	TRBJ2-3	CASSALAGGRADTQYF	TGTGCCAGCAGTGCACTAGCGGGGGGGCGCGCAGATACGCAGTATTTT
TRBV30	NA	TRBD2	TRBJ2-1	CAWSSGGPDDEQFF	TGTGCCTGGAGTTCGGGGGGGCCTGATGATGAGCAGTTCTTC
TRBV5-1	once	TRBD2	TRBJ2-3	CASSYGLAGGPDTQYF	TGCGCCAGCAGCTACGGACTAGCGGGGGGGCCAGATACGCAGTATTTT